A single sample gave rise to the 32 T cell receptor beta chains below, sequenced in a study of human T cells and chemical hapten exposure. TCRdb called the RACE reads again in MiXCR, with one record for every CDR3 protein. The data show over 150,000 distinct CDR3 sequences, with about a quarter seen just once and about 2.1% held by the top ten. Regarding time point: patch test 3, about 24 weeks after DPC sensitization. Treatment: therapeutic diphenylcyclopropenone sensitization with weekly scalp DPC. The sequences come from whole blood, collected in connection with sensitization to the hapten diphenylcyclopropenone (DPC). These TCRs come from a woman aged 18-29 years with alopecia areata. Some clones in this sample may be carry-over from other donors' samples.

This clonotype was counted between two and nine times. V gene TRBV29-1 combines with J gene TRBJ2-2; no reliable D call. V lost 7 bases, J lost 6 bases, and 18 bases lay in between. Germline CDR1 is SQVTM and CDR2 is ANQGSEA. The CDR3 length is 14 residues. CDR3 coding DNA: TGCAGCGCAACGAGAGGTATTGTGGCCGGGGAGCTGTTTTTT. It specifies CSATRGIVAGELFF.

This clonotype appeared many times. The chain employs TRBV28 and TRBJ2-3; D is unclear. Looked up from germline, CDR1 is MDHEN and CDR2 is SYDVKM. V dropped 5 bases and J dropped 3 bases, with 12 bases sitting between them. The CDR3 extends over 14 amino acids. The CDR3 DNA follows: TGTGCCAGCAGTCTACGGGCCGGGACAGATACGCAGTATTTT. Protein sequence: CASSLRAGTDTQYF.

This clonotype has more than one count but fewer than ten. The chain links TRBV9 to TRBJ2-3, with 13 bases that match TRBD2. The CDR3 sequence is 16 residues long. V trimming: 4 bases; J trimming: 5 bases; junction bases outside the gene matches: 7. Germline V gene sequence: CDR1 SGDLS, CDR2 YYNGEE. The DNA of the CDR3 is TGTGCCAGCAGCCTCACACTAGCGGGAGGGGTAGATACGCAGTATTTT. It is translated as CASSLTLAGGVDTQYF.

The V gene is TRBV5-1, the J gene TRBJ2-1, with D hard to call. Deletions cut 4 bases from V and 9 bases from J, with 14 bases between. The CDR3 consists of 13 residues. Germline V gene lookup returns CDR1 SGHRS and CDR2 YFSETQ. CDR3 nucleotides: TGCGCCAGCAGCGACCACCTTTTTGGTGAGCAGTTCTTC. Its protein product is CASSDHLFGEQFF.

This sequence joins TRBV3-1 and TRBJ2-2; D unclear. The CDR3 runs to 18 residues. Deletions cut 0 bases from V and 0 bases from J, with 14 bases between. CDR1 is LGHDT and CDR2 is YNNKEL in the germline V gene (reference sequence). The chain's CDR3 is CASSQDFSRRPNTGELFF. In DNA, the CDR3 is TGTGCCAGCAGCCAAGACTTCAGCCGCCGTCCGAACACCGGGGAGCTGTTTTTT.

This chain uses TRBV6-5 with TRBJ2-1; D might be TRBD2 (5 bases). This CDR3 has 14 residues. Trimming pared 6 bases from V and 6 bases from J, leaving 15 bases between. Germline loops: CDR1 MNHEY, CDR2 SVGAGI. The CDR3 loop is CASRPVGRANEQFF. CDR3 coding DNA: TGTGCCAGCAGACCCGTTGGGAGAGCCAATGAGCAGTTCTTC.

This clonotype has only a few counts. Here the CDR3 DNA reads TGTGCCAGCCCCGGACAGCAGAACACTGAAGCTTTCTTT. Its protein product is CASPGQQNTEAFF. The chain uses TRBV2 and TRBJ1-1, with D possibly being TRBD1 (6 bases). This CDR3 is 13 amino acids long. V was clipped by 8 bases and J by 1 base, with 11 bases between them. Germline CDR1 and CDR2: SNHLY and FYNNEI.

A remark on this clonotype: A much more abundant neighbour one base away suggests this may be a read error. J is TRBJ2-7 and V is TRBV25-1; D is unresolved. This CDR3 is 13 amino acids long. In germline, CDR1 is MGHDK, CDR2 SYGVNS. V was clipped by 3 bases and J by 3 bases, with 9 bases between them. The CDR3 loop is CASSDGIRYEQYF. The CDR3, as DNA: TGTGCCAGCAGTGATGGTATCCGCTACGAGCAGTACTTC.

The CDR3 DNA reads as TGTGCCAGTAGTACCGACCAAAATACCTACAATGAGCAGTTCTTC. It translates to CASSTDQNTYNEQFF. The rearrangement links TRBV19 to TRBJ2-1; D uncertain. Germline CDR1 reads LNHDA; CDR2 reads SQIVND (reference sequence). Trimming pared 4 bases from V and 2 bases from J, leaving 12 bases between. This CDR3 contains 15 residues.

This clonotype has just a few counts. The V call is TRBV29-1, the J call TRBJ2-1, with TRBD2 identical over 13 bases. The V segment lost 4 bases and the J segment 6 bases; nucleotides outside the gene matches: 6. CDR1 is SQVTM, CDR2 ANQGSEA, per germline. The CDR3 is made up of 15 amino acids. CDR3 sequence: CSVGTSGSIRNEQFF. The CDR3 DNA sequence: TGCAGCGTTGGGACTAGCGGGAGTATTCGCAATGAGCAGTTCTTC.

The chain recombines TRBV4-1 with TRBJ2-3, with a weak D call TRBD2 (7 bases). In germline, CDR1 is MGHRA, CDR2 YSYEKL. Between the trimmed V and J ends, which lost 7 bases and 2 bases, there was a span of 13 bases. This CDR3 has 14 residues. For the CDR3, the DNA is TGCGCCAGCACTGCGGGGGCGTTCACAGATACGCAGTATTTT. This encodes CASTAGAFTDTQYF.

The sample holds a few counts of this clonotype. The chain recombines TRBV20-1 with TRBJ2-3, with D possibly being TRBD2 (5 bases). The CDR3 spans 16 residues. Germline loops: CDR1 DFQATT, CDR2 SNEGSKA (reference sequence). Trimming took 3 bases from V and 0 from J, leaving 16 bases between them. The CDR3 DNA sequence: TGCAGTGCTAGGAGTCCCGAGCGGAGAAGCACAGATACGCAGTATTTT. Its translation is CSARSPERRSTDTQYF.

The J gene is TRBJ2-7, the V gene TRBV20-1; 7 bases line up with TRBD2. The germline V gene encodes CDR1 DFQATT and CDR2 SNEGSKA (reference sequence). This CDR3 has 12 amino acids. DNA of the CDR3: TGCAGAGGACTAGATCGGTCCTACGAGCAGTACTTC. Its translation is CRGLDRSYEQYF.

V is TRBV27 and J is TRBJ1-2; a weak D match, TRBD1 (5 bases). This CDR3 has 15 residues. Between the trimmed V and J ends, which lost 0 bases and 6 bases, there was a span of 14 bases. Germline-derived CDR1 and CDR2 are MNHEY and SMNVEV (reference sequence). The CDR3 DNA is TGTGCCAGCAGTTTATCGAATTCGGGGGGTAATGGCTACACCTTC. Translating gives CASSLSNSGGNGYTF.

DNA for the CDR3: TGTGCCAGCATCCTTCCCCCCTGGTATGATTCACCCCTCCACTTT. Its protein product is CASILPPWYDSPLHF. This chain connects TRBV27 to TRBJ1-6; D remains unclear. The CDR3 runs to 15 residues. Germline CDR1 is MNHEY and CDR2 is SMNVEV (reference sequence). Trimming removed 7 bases at V and 8 bases at J, with 18 bases between.

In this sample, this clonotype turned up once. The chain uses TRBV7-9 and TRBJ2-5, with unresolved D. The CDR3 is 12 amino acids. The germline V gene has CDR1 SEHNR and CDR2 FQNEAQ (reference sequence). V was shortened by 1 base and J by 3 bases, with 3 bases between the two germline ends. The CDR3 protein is CASSLDEETQYF. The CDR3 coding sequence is TGTGCCAGCAGCTTAGACGAAGAGACCCAGTACTTC.

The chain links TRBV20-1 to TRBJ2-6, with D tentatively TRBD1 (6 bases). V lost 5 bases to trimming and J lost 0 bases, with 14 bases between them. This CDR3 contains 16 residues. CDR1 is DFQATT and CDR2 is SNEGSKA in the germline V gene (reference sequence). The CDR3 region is CSAFGTRVSGANVLTF. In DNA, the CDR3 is TGCAGTGCTTTTGGGACAAGGGTCTCTGGGGCCAACGTCCTGACTTTC.

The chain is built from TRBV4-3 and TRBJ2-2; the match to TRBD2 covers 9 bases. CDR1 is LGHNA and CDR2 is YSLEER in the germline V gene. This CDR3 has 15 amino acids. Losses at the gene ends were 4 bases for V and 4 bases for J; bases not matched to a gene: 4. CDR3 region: CASSPAGGGTGELFF. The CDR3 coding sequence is TGCGCCAGCAGCCCAGCGGGAGGAGGCACCGGGGAGCTGTTTTTT.

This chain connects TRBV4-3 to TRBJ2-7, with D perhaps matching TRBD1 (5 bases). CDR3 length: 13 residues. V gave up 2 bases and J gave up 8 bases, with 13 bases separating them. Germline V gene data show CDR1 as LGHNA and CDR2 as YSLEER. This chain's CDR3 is CASSQTRQFKQYF. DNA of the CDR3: TGCGCCAGCAGCCAAACAAGACAGTTTAAGCAGTACTTC.

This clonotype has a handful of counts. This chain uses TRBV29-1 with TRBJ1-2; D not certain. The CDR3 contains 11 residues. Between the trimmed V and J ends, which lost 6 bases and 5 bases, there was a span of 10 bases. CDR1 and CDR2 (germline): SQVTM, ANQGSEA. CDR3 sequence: CSVQDRYGYTF. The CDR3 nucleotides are TGCAGCGTCCAGGACCGATATGGCTACACCTTC.

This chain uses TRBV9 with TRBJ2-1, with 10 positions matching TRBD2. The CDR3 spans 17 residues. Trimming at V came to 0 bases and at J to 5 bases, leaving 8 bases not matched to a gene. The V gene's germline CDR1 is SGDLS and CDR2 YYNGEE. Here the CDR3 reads CASSVETGGLADNEQFF. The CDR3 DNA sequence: TGTGCCAGCAGCGTAGAAACGGGCGGACTAGCGGACAATGAGCAGTTCTTC. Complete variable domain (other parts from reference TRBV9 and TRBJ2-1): DSGVTQTPKHLITATGQRVTLRCSPRSGDLSVYWYQQSLDQGLQFLIQYYNGEERAKGNILERFSAQQFPDLHSELNLSSLELGDSALYFCASSVETGGLADNEQFFGPGTRLTVL.

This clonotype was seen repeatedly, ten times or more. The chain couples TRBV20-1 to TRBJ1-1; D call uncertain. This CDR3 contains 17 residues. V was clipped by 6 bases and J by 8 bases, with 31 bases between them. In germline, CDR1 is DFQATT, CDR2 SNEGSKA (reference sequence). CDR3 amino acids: CSAVGIPPGKIVEEAFF. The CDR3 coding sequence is TGCAGTGCCGTTGGAATACCGCCCGGGAAAATTGTCGAGGAAGCTTTCTTT.

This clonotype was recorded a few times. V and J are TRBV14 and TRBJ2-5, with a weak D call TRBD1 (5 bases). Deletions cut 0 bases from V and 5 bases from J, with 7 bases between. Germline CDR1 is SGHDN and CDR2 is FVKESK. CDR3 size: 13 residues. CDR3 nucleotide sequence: TGTGCCAGCAGCCAAGAGAAGGGGGAGACCCAGTACTTC. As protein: CASSQEKGETQYF.

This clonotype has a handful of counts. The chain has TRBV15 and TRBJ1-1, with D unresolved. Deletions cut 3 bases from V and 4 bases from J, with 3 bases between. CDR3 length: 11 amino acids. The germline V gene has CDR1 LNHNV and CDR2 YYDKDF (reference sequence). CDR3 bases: TGTGCCACCAGCAGCCTCACTGAAGCTTTCTTT. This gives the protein CATSSLTEAFF.

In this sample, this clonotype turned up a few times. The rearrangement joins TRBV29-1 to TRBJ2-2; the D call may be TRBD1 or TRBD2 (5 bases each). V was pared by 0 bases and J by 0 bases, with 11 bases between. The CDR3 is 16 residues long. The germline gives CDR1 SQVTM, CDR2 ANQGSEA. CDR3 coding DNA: TGCAGCGTTGAAGATTTTGGGGGAGCGAACACCGGGGAGCTGTTTTTT. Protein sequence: CSVEDFGGANTGELFF.

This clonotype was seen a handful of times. CDR3 nucleotide sequence: TGTGCCACCAGCAGAGATCTAGGCGGGAGTCCATACAATGAGCAGTTCTTC. Its protein product is CATSRDLGGSPYNEQFF. This chain joins TRBV15 and TRBJ2-1, with 7 positions matching TRBD2. The V gene's germline CDR1 is LNHNV and CDR2 YYDKDF (reference sequence). Unmatched junction bases numbered 9, after V lost 0 bases and J lost 4 bases. This CDR3 contains 17 residues.

CDR3 bases: TGTGCCAGCAGTGAATATGAAGGGGGCTGGACCGGGGAGCTGTTTTTT. It yields the protein CASSEYEGGWTGELFF. V gene TRBV25-1 combines with J gene TRBJ2-2; 7 nucleotides align to TRBD1. V lost 0 bases and J lost 5; bases outside the gene matches: 6. This CDR3 spans 16 amino acids. Germline CDR1 is MGHDK and CDR2 is SYGVNS.

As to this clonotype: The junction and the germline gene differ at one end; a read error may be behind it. In nucleotides, the CDR3 is TGCACCAGCAGCTCGTCGACAGCTGCTAATGAAAAACTGTTTTTT. This sequence encodes CTSSSSTAANEKLFF. This sequence joins TRBV5-1 and TRBJ1-4, with D tentatively TRBD1 (5 bases). Looked up from germline, CDR1 is SGHRS and CDR2 is YFSETQ. The CDR3 spans 15 residues.

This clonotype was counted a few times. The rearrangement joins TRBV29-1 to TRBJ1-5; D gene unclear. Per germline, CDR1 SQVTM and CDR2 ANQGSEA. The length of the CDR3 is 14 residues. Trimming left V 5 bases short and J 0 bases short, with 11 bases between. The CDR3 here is CSVLTGYSNQPQHF. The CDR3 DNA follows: TGCAGCGTTTTGACGGGGTATAGCAATCAGCCCCAGCATTTT.

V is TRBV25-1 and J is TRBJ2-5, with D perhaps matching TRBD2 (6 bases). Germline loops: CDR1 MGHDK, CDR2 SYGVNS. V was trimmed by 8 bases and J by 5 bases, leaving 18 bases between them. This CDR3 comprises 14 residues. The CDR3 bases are TGTGCCAGCGGGCCCGGGACTCCCATGGAGACCCAGTACTTC. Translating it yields CASGPGTPMETQYF.

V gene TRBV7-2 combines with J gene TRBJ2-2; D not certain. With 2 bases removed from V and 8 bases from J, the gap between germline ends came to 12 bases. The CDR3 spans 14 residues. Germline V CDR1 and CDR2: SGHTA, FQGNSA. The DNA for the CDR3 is TGTGCCAGCAGCTTAAGGGAACCAAGGGGGGAGCTGTTTTTT. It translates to CASSLREPRGELFF.

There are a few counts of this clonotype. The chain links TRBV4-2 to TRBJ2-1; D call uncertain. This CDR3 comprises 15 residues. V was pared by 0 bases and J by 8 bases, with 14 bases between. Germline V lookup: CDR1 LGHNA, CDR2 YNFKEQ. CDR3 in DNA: TGTGCCAGCAGCCAAGACCCCGTCGCCTCGTATGAGCAGTTCTTC. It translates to CASSQDPVASYEQFF.